This TCR beta chain was captured by sequencing in a study of blood T cell repertoires in COVID-19. About the study: Samples taken during acute and convalescent COVID-19 were collected in the United States, Italy and Spain. T cells, B-cell-depleted T cells, or PBMCs supplied cDNA or gDNA.

CDR1 is SGHTA, CDR2 FQGNSA, per germline. Trimming pared 7 bases from V and 11 bases from J, leaving 19 bases between. The CDR3 consists of 13 residues. Authors' processing steps: Amplification from reference gene primers served as the basis for estimated nucleated cell counts. Sequencing was performed with immunoSEQ multiplex PCR; in TCRdb, only in-frame clones are kept and a portion is missing. The V and J calls and clone size come from that table; D and trimming were worked out from the DNA. The sample lists approximately 31,000 clones; 91% were seen once. This sequence originates from a man aged 55 to 70 with acute or convalescent COVID-19. The chain joins TRBV7-2 to TRBJ2-3, with D possibly matching TRBD2 (6 bases). Sequenced sample: peripheral blood. The CDR3 bases are TGTGCCAGCACCCTTCCCGCGGGGAATCAGCAGTATTTT. This gives the protein CASTLPAGNQQYF.